Below, 2 T cell receptor beta chains from the same sample are listed, as sequenced in a study of tumor and adjacent non-tumor tissue in lung cancer. The library came from three nested PCR rounds adapted from ARM-PCR protocols. In TCRdb, the multiplex PCR reads were re-called with MiXCR into one record per CDR3 protein. The sample consists of more than 60,000 distinct CDR3 sequences, roughly 80% of them appearing once. The template was RNA from unsorted bulk tissue. Sequencing was performed on lung tumor tissue. All receptors come from a woman in her fifties or sixties with non-small cell lung cancer.

V and J are TRBV29-1 and TRBJ2-1; D is undetermined. Germline-derived CDR1 and CDR2 are SQVTM and ANQGSEA. The CDR3 is made up of 13 amino acids. V gave up 5 bases and J gave up 9 bases, with 17 bases separating them. The CDR3 DNA sequence: TGCAGCGTTACTAAAGTACCCGGCTTTGAGCAGTTCTTC. As protein: CSVTKVPGFEQFF.

Notes on this clonotype: The junction departs from the called germline gene at one end, perhaps through a read error. The chain carries TRBV6-5 and TRBJ1-2; perhaps TRBD1 as D (6 bases). The CDR3 is 16 residues long. From germline, CDR1 is MNHEY and CDR2 SVGAGI. In DNA, the CDR3 is TGTGCCAGCAGTTACACCCGGAGAGGGGGGGGATATGGCTGCACCTTC. Translation gives CASSYTRRGGGYGCTF.